The T cell receptor beta chain described here comes from a study of T cell clonotyping in hematopoietic cell transplantation. The table lists this clone with a count of one. Its cognate antigen is unknown. The data were produced by immunoSEQ multiplex PCR, yet TCRdb's version contains in-frame clones alone and is incomplete. The top ten hold around 30% of the sample, which has roughly 1,500 clones, 67% seen once. Regarding the study as a whole: Recipient TCR diversity dropped after transplant; expanded clonotypes rose from day 30 to 180. Broader posttransplant TCR repertoire diversity was predicted by graft donor and pretransplant recipient Inverse Simpson Index values.

This material consisted of peripheral blood mononuclear cells, taken 100 days after allogeneic stem cell transplant. The clonotype originates from a female patient between 55 and 75 years old who had an allogeneic stem cell transplant, so the T cells may come from the graft donor. Some clones in this sample may be carry-over from other donors' samples.

The CDR3 sequence: CAWSSLLAHSYNEQFF. DNA for the CDR3: TGTGCCTGGAGTTCACTACTAGCGCATTCCTACAATGAGCAGTTCTTC. V gene TRBV30 combines with J gene TRBJ2-1; 7 bases match TRBD2. Trimming cost V 2 bases and J 1 base; bases outside gene matches: 8. From germline, CDR1 is GTSNPN and CDR2 SVGIG (reference sequence). The CDR3 extends over 16 amino acids.